This is a list of T cell receptor beta chains from one sample in a study of CD8+CD57+ T cells in acquired aplastic anemia. TCRdb independently ran MiXCR on the reads; one entry per CDR3 protein. Counted here are fewer than 250,000 distinct CDR3 sequences, around 59% occurring once; the ten biggest clones make up approximately 15%. Source material: sorted CD4+, CD8+, or CD8+CD57+ T cells (not recorded which) from PBMCs. The receptors originated from a human donor in good health, serving as a control. CDR3s include the opening cysteine and the closing phenylalanine or tryptophan. Fields, in order: V gene, clone size, D gene, J gene, CDR3 DNA, CDR3 protein. D genes are given only for firm matches. A row's size may be missing; if present it is once, few, many or a size class.

>TRBV7-3|.|TRBD1|TRBJ1-2
TGTGCCAGCAGCTTCGACGGGTTAGGGGGCGTCCATGGCTACGCCTTC
CASSFDGLGGVHGYAF
>TRBV3-1|many|.|TRBJ1-4
TGTGCCAGCAGCCCGTCAGACATAGTTGGGGAAAAACTGTTTTTT
CASSPSDIVGEKLFF
>TRBV9|once|.|TRBJ2-2
TGTGCCAGCAGTGAAGCTGGGAGACGGGGCACCGGGGAGCTGTTTTTT
CASSEAGRRGTGELFF
>TRBV10-2|few|.|TRBJ1-3
TGCGCCAGCAGTGAGTCCACCGGGCTAACTCCTGGAAACACCATATATTTT
CASSESTGLTPGNTIYF
>TRBV19|.|TRBD1|TRBJ2-5
TGTGCCAGTAGTATGAGGACAGGGTCTTACCAAGAGACCCAGTACTTC
CASSMRTGSYQETQYF
>TRBV11-1|many|.|TRBJ2-1
TGTGCCAGCGCCCGCGCAAGGAGCTCCTACAATGAGCAGTTCTTC
CASARARSSYNEQFF
>TRBV9|.|.|TRBJ1-6
TGTGCCAGCAGCGTAGGCGATGGGTATAATTCACCCCTCCACTTT
CASSVGDGYNSPLHF
>TRBV19|.|TRBD1|TRBJ1-1
TGTGCCAGTACTTACAGGGGACGGAACACTGAAGCTTTCTTT
CASTYRGRNTEAFF
>TRBV29-1|many|TRBD1|TRBJ2-2
TGCAGCGGTGGAGAGTGGGCTCCAGGGGGCACCGGGGAGCTGTTTTTT
CSGGEWAPGGTGELFF
>TRBV10-2|once|TRBD2|TRBJ2-1
TGCGCCAGCAGAGATCTAGCGGGGACGTTCTTC
CASRDLAGTFF
>TRBV5-1|many|.|TRBJ2-7
TGCGCCAGCAGCTTGGGAACACAGGGTTTCTACGAGCAGTACTTC
CASSLGTQGFYEQYF
>TRBV7-9|.|TRBD1|TRBJ1-2
TGTGCCAGCAGCCTCTACAGGGGGCGAGGTGGCTACACCTTC
CASSLYRGRGGYTF
>TRBV12-3/TRBV12-4|many|.|TRBJ2-2
TGTGCCAGCAGTAGTCCATGGTCGTACACCGGGGAGCTGTTTTTT
CASSSPWSYTGELFF
>TRBV12-3/TRBV12-4|.|TRBD2|TRBJ2-1
TGTGCCAGCAGTTTACCCTCCCAGCGGGGGCCCTACAATGAGCAGTTCTTC
CASSLPSQRGPYNEQFF
>TRBV7-9|.|TRBD2|TRBJ2-3
TGTGCCAGCAGCCAAGATGGTAGCGGGGGAAACACAGATACGCAGTATTTT
CASSQDGSGGNTDTQYF
>TRBV4-1|many|.|TRBJ2-1
TGCGCCAGCAGCCAAGATCGAGGGGACAATGAGCAGTTCTTC
CASSQDRGDNEQFF
>TRBV10-3|many|.|TRBJ1-2
TGTGCCATCAGTGAGTCGACAGCTCCCTATGGCTACACCTTC
CAISESTAPYGYTF
>TRBV7-2|.|.|TRBJ1-1
TGTGCCAGCAGCTTAGCCCAGGGAACCGAAGCTTTCTTT
CASSLAQGTEAFF
>TRBV19|few|.|TRBJ1-2
TGTGCCAGTAGTCCTTCCTCTAACTATGGCTACACCTTC
CASSPSSNYGYTF
>TRBV6-1|many|.|TRBJ2-5
TGTGCCAGCAGTGAAGTGGAGGATTCGTTGACCCAGTACTTC
CASSEVEDSLTQYF
>TRBV20-1|.|.|TRBJ2-7
TGCAGTGCAAAAGGACACCCCTACGAGCAGTACTTC
CSAKGHPYEQYF
>TRBV7-3|few|TRBD1|TRBJ2-7
TGTGCCAGCAGCGTACAGGGGGGCTCCTACGAGCAGTACTTC
CASSVQGGSYEQYF
>TRBV2|.|.|TRBJ2-7
TGTGCCAGCAGTGAACCCTTCTCCTACGAGCAGTACTTC
CASSEPFSYEQYF
>TRBV2|.|TRBD1|TRBJ2-7
TGTGCCATCCGGGGACAGGGGAACATGTACGAGCAGTACTTC
CAIRGQGNMYEQYF
>TRBV7-2|.|.|TRBJ2-7
TGTGCCAGCAGCCCACGCGGACTGAGCGACTCCTACGAGCAGTACTTC
CASSPRGLSDSYEQYF
>TRBV20-1|many|.|TRBJ1-5
TGCAGTGCTAGTAACAGGGGCAATCAGCCCCAGCATTTT
CSASNRGNQPQHF
>TRBV19|.|TRBD2|TRBJ2-1
TGTGCCAGTCAAGCCGGGGGGTCGGCCTACAATGAGCAGTTCTTC
CASQAGGSAYNEQFF
>TRBV25-1|.|.|TRBJ2-7
TGTGCCAGCAAACCGATGGTCACCCGCTCCTACGAGCAGTACTTC
CASKPMVTRSYEQYF
>TRBV5-1|many|TRBD1|TRBJ1-3
TGCGCCAGCAGCTTGGGGTGGACAGGCGCTGGAAACACCATATATTTT
CASSLGWTGAGNTIYF
>TRBV6-5|many|.|TRBJ1-1
TGTGCCAGCAGCACGGGGGTTACTGAAGCTTTCTTT
CASSTGVTEAFF
>TRBV28|many|.|TRBJ1-2
TGTGCCAGCAGTTCGACAGTCGCTAACTATGGCTACACCTTC
CASSSTVANYGYTF
>TRBV7-9|.|.|TRBJ2-7
TGTGCCAGCAGCGGCCTGGCCTACGAGCAGTACTTC
CASSGLAYEQYF
>TRBV2|.|.|TRBJ2-7
TGTGCCAGCAGTGATATGCAGGGGGGTTTTTACGAGCAGTACTTC
CASSDMQGGFYEQYF
>TRBV11-3|many|.|TRBJ2-3
TGTGCCAGCAGCTTAGGACACGGCTTCACAGATACGCAGTATTTT
CASSLGHGFTDTQYF
>TRBV5-1|.|TRBD1|TRBJ1-1
TGCGCCAGCAGCTTTACAGGGGACACTGAAGCTTTCTTT
CASSFTGDTEAFF
>TRBV5-8|many|TRBD1|TRBJ2-5
TGTGCCAGCAGCGCAGCAACAGGGGTCCAAGAGACCCAGTACTTC
CASSAATGVQETQYF
>TRBV2|few|TRBD1|TRBJ1-1
TGTGCCAGCACCCCGGGACAGGGGGACACTGAAGCTTTCTTT
CASTPGQGDTEAFF
>TRBV6-5|.|TRBD2|TRBJ2-7
TGTGCCAGCAAACGGACTAGCGGGGGGGCCTACGAGCAGTACTTC
CASKRTSGGAYEQYF
>TRBV25-1|.|.|TRBJ2-7
TGTGCCAGCAGTGAACATGGGGTCGAGCAGTACTTC
CASSEHGVEQYF
>TRBV29-1|.|TRBD1|TRBJ1-6
TGCAGCGGTGCTACAGGGGCGGGTGGACCCCTCCACTTT
CSGATGAGGPLHF
>TRBV6-2/TRBV6-3|many|TRBD1|TRBJ2-7
TGTGCCAGCAGTTTGACTGGACAGGGTTATCGCGAGCAGTACTTC
CASSLTGQGYREQYF
>TRBV6-5|few|.|TRBJ1-2
TGTGCCAGCAGCCGGACAGCTAACTATGGCTACACCTTC
CASSRTANYGYTF
>TRBV18|.|.|TRBJ2-5
TGTGCCAGCTCACCAAGAAGGCAAGAGACCCAGTACTTC
CASSPRRQETQYF
>TRBV6-1|.|.|TRBJ1-6
TGTGCCAGCAGTGAAGGTGGTGGACTCTCCTATAATTCACCCCTCCACTTT
CASSEGGGLSYNSPLHF
>TRBV7-8|.|TRBD1|TRBJ1-3
TGTGCCGTACAGGGGGCTGGAAACACCATATATTTT
CAVQGAGNTIYF
>TRBV4-1|few|TRBD2|TRBJ2-1
TGCGCCAGCAGCCAAGTAGGGGGACTAGCGGGGGGGCCGGACAATGAGCAGTTCTTC
CASSQVGGLAGGPDNEQFF
>TRBV12-3/TRBV12-4|many|TRBD2|TRBJ2-3
TGTGCCAGCAGTTTAGCGCGGGGCGGGGGGATGGGCACAGATACGCAGTATTTT
CASSLARGGGMGTDTQYF
>TRBV19|many|.|TRBJ1-5
TGTGCCAGTACCCGAGGAGGTTCGGGATTGAAAAATCAGCCCCAGCATTTT
CASTRGGSGLKNQPQHF
>TRBV14|many|TRBD1|TRBJ1-1
TGTGCCAGCAGCCAAGATCATTTGAGACGAGGGGGCTTGAACACTGAAGCTTTCTTT
CASSQDHLRRGGLNTEAFF
>TRBV5-6|.|.|TRBJ2-5
TGTGCCAGCAGCTTCGAAGGGGGGACAGAGACCCAGTACTTC
CASSFEGGTETQYF
>TRBV11-2|many|.|TRBJ2-5
TGTGCCAGCAGCATCGGACTACAAGAGACCCAGTACTTC
CASSIGLQETQYF
>TRBV10-3|.|TRBD2|TRBJ2-1
TGTGCCATCAGTGAGGGGAGGGCCACTGACAATGAGCAGTTCTTC
CAISEGRATDNEQFF
>TRBV6-2/TRBV6-3|many|.|TRBJ2-1
TGTGCCAGCAGCCTGGGGGGATGGGAGCAGTTCTTC
CASSLGGWEQFF
>TRBV15|many|.|TRBJ1-2
TGTGCCACCAGCAGAGCCGGCGAGGGGGGAGGGGAAGATGGCTACACCTTC
CATSRAGEGGGEDGYTF
>TRBV14|.|.|TRBJ1-6
TGTGCCAGCAGCCAAGGTCCAGGACAGAATAATTCACCCCTCCACTTT
CASSQGPGQNNSPLHF
>TRBV6-2/TRBV6-3|many|.|TRBJ2-5
TGTGCCAGCCATTTCCATCACCGAACCAAGGGGGAGACCCAGTACTTC
CASHFHHRTKGETQYF
>TRBV20-1|.|TRBD1|TRBJ1-2
TGCAGTGCTCCCCGACAGGGGGTTGGCTACACCTTC
CSAPRQGVGYTF
>TRBV9|.|.|TRBJ2-5
TGTGCCAGCAGCCCGCAACAGGGAAGGGAGACCCAGTACTTC
CASSPQQGRETQYF
>TRBV6-6|many|.|TRBJ2-6
TGTGCCAGCAGTAACCCGACAGTTTCTGGGGCCAACGTCCTGACTTTC
CASSNPTVSGANVLTF
>TRBV15|many|.|TRBJ2-7
TGTGCCACCAGCAGATCGGGCAGAAAAAGAGAGCAGTACTTC
CATSRSGRKREQYF